The 32 T cell receptor beta chains reported below all come from one sample, sequenced in a study of blood T cell repertoires in COVID-19. The protocol was immunoSEQ multiplex PCR, while the TCRdb copy is restricted to in-frame clones and leaves out a portion. This sample has some 430,000 clones; 90% occur once, and the top ten carry roughly 0.66%. Sequencing was performed on PBMCs or T cells enriched from blood (not recorded which). All receptors derive from a man between 18 and 29 years old who had recovered from COVID-19.

This clone is a singleton in its sample. The chain uses TRBV5-1 and TRBJ1-6, with D possibly being TRBD1 (6 bases). The V and J ends lost 4 bases and 3 bases respectively, with 14 bases between them. The CDR3 spans 16 residues. CDR1 and CDR2 from the germline V gene are SGHRS and YFSETQ. In nucleotides, the CDR3 is TGCGCCAGCAGCGAGGACAGCCCTTTCTATAATTCACCCCTCCACTTT. Encoded protein: CASSEDSPFYNSPLHF. Full variable domain (outside the CDR3, taken from reference TRBV5-1 and TRBJ1-6): KAGVTQTPRYLIKTRGQQVTLSCSPISGHRSVSWYQQTPGQGLQFLFEYFSETQRNKGNFPGRFSGRQFSNSRSEMNVSTLELGDSALYLCASSEDSPFYNSPLHFGNGTRLTVT.

V usage is TRBV10-2 and J usage is TRBJ1-5; D gene ambiguous. V was cut by 3 bases and J by 7 bases, with 10 bases left in between. The CDR3 extends over 13 amino acids. The germline CDR1 and CDR2 sequences are WSHSY and SAAADI. The CDR3 nucleotides are TGCGCCAGCAGTGACACTGAGGGACAGCCCCAGCATTTT. Amino acid sequence: CASSDTEGQPQHF.

CDR3 nucleotides: TGTGCCAGCAGCTTTATAGCGGGCGATGAGCAGTTCTTC. As protein: CASSFIAGDEQFF. The chain couples TRBV9 to TRBJ2-1, with 7 bases matching TRBD2. Germline loops: CDR1 SGDLS, CDR2 YYNGEE. The trim removed 4 bases at V and 8 bases at J, leaving 6 bases unmatched. The length of the CDR3 is 13 residues.

The chain links TRBV13 to TRBJ2-7; TRBD2 might be the D (6 bases). The CDR3 runs 13 residues. Germline loops: CDR1 PRHDT, CDR2 FYEKMQ (reference sequence). The V and J ends lost 2 bases and 7 bases respectively, with 12 bases between them. The CDR3 DNA follows: TGTGCCAGCAGCTTATGGGGTCGGGGGGAGCAGTACTTC. It translates to CASSLWGRGEQYF.

The J gene is TRBJ1-3, the V gene TRBV7-9, with TRBD1 identical over 8 bases. This CDR3 has 14 residues. The trim removed 5 bases at V and 2 bases at J, leaving 2 bases unmatched. CDR1 is SEHNR, CDR2 FQNEAQ, per germline (reference sequence). The CDR3 region is CASSTTGAGNTIYF. For the CDR3, the DNA is TGTGCCAGCAGCACGACAGGGGCTGGAAACACCATATATTTT.

The chain employs TRBV9 and TRBJ1-5; a weak D match, TRBD1 (5 bases). Germline V lookup: CDR1 SGDLS, CDR2 YYNGEE. This CDR3 contains 16 residues. Trimming shortened V by 0 bases and J by 6 bases, and 16 bases separated the two germline ends. CDR3 DNA: TGTGCCAGCAGCGTAGGGGGGGAGGCGGAGGGTCAGCCCCAGCATTTT. This codes for CASSVGGEAEGQPQHF.

The chain's CDR3 is CASSSYSGNTIYF. The DNA of the CDR3 is TGCGCCAGCAGCTCCTACTCTGGAAACACCATATATTTT. The chain combines TRBV5-1 with TRBJ1-3; the D is unclear. V shed 3 bases and J shed 0 bases, with 4 bases lying between them. The CDR3 runs 13 residues. CDR1 SGHRS and CDR2 YFSETQ come from the germline V gene.

The count of this clone is one. This chain joins TRBV5-1 and TRBJ2-7; 7 positions agree with TRBD1. The ends lost 3 bases at V and 1 base at J; junction bases unmatched: 4. Germline loops: CDR1 SGHRS, CDR2 YFSETQ. The CDR3 covers 14 residues. The CDR3 loop reads CASSSPGGSYEQYF. As DNA, the CDR3 is TGCGCCAGCAGCTCGCCAGGGGGATCCTACGAGCAGTACTTC.

This chain joins TRBV7-2 and TRBJ2-7; D may be TRBD2 (6 bases). The V and J ends lost 0 bases and 5 bases respectively, with 11 bases between them. The CDR3 is made up of 14 amino acids. CDR1 is SGHTA and CDR2 is FQGNSA in the germline V gene. The CDR3 loop is CASSLAGTLHEQYF. Here the CDR3 DNA reads TGTGCCAGCAGCTTAGCCGGGACTTTACACGAGCAGTACTTC.

There are a few counts of this clone. The CDR3 loop is CASSLGTGPLYGYTF. CDR3 coding DNA: TGTGCCAGCAGCCTCGGGACAGGGCCGCTCTATGGCTACACCTTC. The J gene is TRBJ1-2, the V gene TRBV7-9; 9 positions agree with TRBD1. With V trimmed by 5 bases and J by 4 bases, 8 bases remained unmatched. This CDR3 contains 15 residues. Per germline, CDR1 SEHNR and CDR2 FQNEAQ (reference sequence).

The CDR3 coding sequence is TGTGCCAGCAGCCCGCGACTAGCCTTTTACAATGAGCAGTTCTTC. It encodes CASSPRLAFYNEQFF. The chain links TRBV7-9 to TRBJ2-1, with 7 bases matching TRBD2. Trimming took 5 bases from V and 4 from J; bases not matched to a gene: 8. This CDR3 has 15 amino acids. Germline values: CDR1 SEHNR, CDR2 FQNEAQ (reference sequence). The variable domain in full, completed from reference TRBV7-9 and TRBJ2-1, reads DTGVSQNPRHKITKRGQNVTFRCDPISEHNRLYWYRQTLGQGPEFLTYFQNEAQLEKSRLLSDRFSAERPKGSFSTLEIQRTEQGDSAMYLCASSPRLAFYNEQFFGPGTRLTVL.

J is TRBJ2-1 and V is TRBV6-2 or TRBV6-3, with TRBD2 as a possible D gene (6 bases). This CDR3 comprises 18 residues. CDR1 is MNHEY and CDR2 is SVGEGT in the germline V gene. V lost 2 bases and J lost 0, with 17 bases in between. CDR3 sequence: CASSYDSAGGRSYNEQFF. The CDR3 DNA reads as TGTGCCAGCAGTTACGATTCAGCGGGCGGGCGCTCCTACAATGAGCAGTTCTTC.

The chain employs TRBV27 and TRBJ1-4; D not resolved. The germline V and J ends were trimmed by 8 bases and 0 bases, with 16 bases remaining between them. CDR3 length: 16 amino acids. CDR1 is MNHEY and CDR2 is SMNVEV in the germline V gene (reference sequence). The CDR3 bases are TGTGCCAGCGGATACGCACAGAGAGCAACTAATGAAAAACTGTTTTTT. Its translation: CASGYAQRATNEKLFF.

The chain combines TRBV24-1 with TRBJ2-3, with D perhaps matching TRBD2 (7 bases). The CDR3 totals 15 residues. Trimming removed 7 bases from V and 4 bases from J, with 17 bases in between. Looked up from germline, CDR1 is KGHDR and CDR2 is SFDVKD. In DNA form, the CDR3 reads TGTGCCACCAGGGGGGCCGGGGGGCCAGCAGATACGCAGTATTTT. As protein: CATRGAGGPADTQYF.

Only one count was recorded for this clone. The chain couples TRBV10-1 to TRBJ1-6; TRBD1 matches 9 bases. The CDR3 extends over 14 amino acids. The V gene end was trimmed by 4 bases and the J gene end by 6 bases; junction bases not matched to a gene: 1. Germline CDR1 is WNHNN and CDR2 is SYGVQD (reference sequence). The CDR3 region has the DNA TGCGCCAGCAGTGCGACAGGGGGTAATTCACCCCTCCACTTT. Translation: CASSATGGNSPLHF.

The gene calls are TRBV11-2 and TRBJ2-7, with TRBD2 matching 9 bases. The CDR3 contains 14 residues. Losses at the gene ends were 3 bases for V and 3 bases for J; bases not matched to a gene: 3. Germline V gene lookup returns CDR1 SGHAT and CDR2 FQNNGV. CDR3 sequence reads: CASSLGTSYYEQYF. CDR3 nucleotides: TGTGCCAGCAGCTTGGGGACTAGCTACTACGAGCAGTACTTC.

The rearrangement joins TRBV9 to TRBJ1-6; 12 bases align to TRBD1. CDR1 and CDR2 (germline): SGDLS, YYNGEE. The V gene end was trimmed by 3 bases and the J gene end by 11 bases; junction bases not matched to a gene: 15. CDR3 length: 18 amino acids. CDR3 nucleotides: TGTGCCAGCAGCGCCCGTCCCGGGACAGGGGGCAGTTTTGCACCCCTCCACTTT. This codes for CASSARPGTGGSFAPLHF.

This clone was found a few times. V gene TRBV6-5 combines with J gene TRBJ1-1; D gene unclear. Germline CDR1 is MNHEY and CDR2 is SVGAGI. The CDR3 runs to 15 residues. V shed 5 bases and J shed 6 bases, with 19 bases lying between them. The CDR3 protein is CASSTGPVLIAEAFF. The CDR3 coding sequence is TGTGCCAGCAGTACTGGGCCCGTATTGATCGCTGAAGCTTTCTTT.

V is TRBV5-6 and J is TRBJ1-3, with 8 nucleotides matching TRBD1. CDR3 length: 14 residues. Germline loops: CDR1 SGHDT, CDR2 YYEEEE. Germline trimming cut 6 bases from V and 2 bases from J; bases unmatched to any gene: 4. The CDR3 reads CASKIQGAGNTIYF. The CDR3 DNA reads TGTGCCAGCAAAATACAGGGGGCTGGAAACACCATATATTTT. Combining the CDR3 with reference TRBV5-6 and TRBJ1-3 gives the whole variable domain DAGVTQSPTHLIKTRGQQVTLRCSPKSGHDTVSWYQQALGQGPQFIFQYYEEEERQRGNFPDRFSGHQFPNYSSELNVNALLLGDSALYLCASKIQGAGNTIYFGEGSWLTVV.

The rearrangement joins TRBV25-1 to TRBJ2-6, with unresolved D. Germline V gives CDR1 MGHDK, CDR2 SYGVNS. The ends were cut back, 4 bases at V and 0 bases at J, with 7 bases in the middle. The CDR3 is 15 amino acids. This chain's CDR3 is CASSVSYSGANVLTF. The CDR3, as DNA: TGTGCCAGCAGTGTGAGCTACTCTGGGGCCAACGTCCTGACTTTC. The whole variable domain, remainder taken from reference TRBV25-1 and TRBJ2-6, is EADIYQTPRYLVIGTGKKITLECSQTMGHDKMYWYQQDPGMELHLIHYSYGVNSTEKGDLSSESTVSRIRTEHFPLTLESARPSHTSQYLCASSVSYSGANVLTFGAGSRLTVL.

The chain combines TRBV30 with TRBJ2-1; unclear D gene. Trimming removed 3 bases from V and 0 bases from J, with 6 bases in between. Germline CDR1 is GTSNPN and CDR2 is SVGIG (reference sequence). The CDR3 is made up of 13 amino acids. CDR3: CAWRQSSYNEQFF. The CDR3 region has the DNA TGTGCCTGGAGACAGAGCTCCTACAATGAGCAGTTCTTC.

This chain joins TRBV30 and TRBJ1-1, with D possibly being TRBD1 (6 bases). This CDR3 is built from 15 residues. Germline CDR1 is GTSNPN and CDR2 is SVGIG (reference sequence). The ends were cut back, 0 bases at V and 4 bases at J, with 15 bases in the middle. Here the CDR3 DNA reads TGTGCCTGGAGTGTTTACAGGGCATTACGCACTGAAGCTTTCTTT. Its translation: CAWSVYRALRTEAFF. Full variable domain (missing parts from reference TRBV30 and TRBJ1-1): SQTIHQWPATLVQPVGSPLSLECTVEGTSNPNLYWYRQAAGRGLQLLFYSVGIGQISSEVPQNLSASRPQDRQFILSSKKLLLSDSGFYLCAWSVYRALRTEAFFGQGTRLTVV.

The gene calls are TRBV5-6 and TRBJ1-5; 8 positions agree with TRBD1. This CDR3 contains 14 residues. The germline V gene encodes CDR1 SGHDT and CDR2 YYEEEE. The junction had 7 bases not matched to a gene; V was cut back by 6 bases and J by 5 bases. CDR3 amino acids: CASTIQGGDQPQHF. In DNA form, the CDR3 reads TGTGCCAGCACCATACAGGGGGGCGATCAGCCCCAGCATTTT.

CDR3 sequence: CASSSTGSAGNTIYF. The CDR3 DNA reads as TGTGCCAGCAGCTCTACAGGGAGCGCTGGAAACACCATATATTTT. The chain combines TRBV7-2 with TRBJ1-3; a weak D match, TRBD1 (6 bases). CDR1 is SGHTA, CDR2 FQGNSA, per germline. The CDR3 runs to 15 residues. Trimming took off 4 bases at V and 2 bases at J, with 12 bases between the two ends. Based on the CDR3 plus reference TRBV7-2 and TRBJ1-3, the full variable domain is GAGVSQSPSNKVTEKGKDVELRCDPISGHTALYWYRQSLGQGLEFLIYFQGNSAPDKSGLPSDRFSAERTGGSVSTLTIQRTQQEDSAVYLCASSSTGSAGNTIYFGEGSWLTVV.

This clone was seen a few times. The V call is TRBV10-3, the J call TRBJ2-7; tentative D call: TRBD1 (5 bases). CDR3 length equals 12 residues. With 8 bases removed from V and 2 bases from J, the gap between germline ends came to 10 bases. The V gene's germline CDR1 is ENHRY and CDR2 SYGVKD. CDR3 coding DNA: TGTGCCATCGGCGGACATGCCTACGAGCAGTACTTC. Amino acid sequence: CAIGGHAYEQYF.

The genes are TRBV19 and TRBJ2-7; 7 nucleotides align to TRBD2. The CDR3 is 14 residues long. The trim removed 3 bases at V and 12 bases at J, leaving 14 bases unmatched. CDR1 is LNHDA and CDR2 is SQIVND in the germline V gene (reference sequence). Written as DNA, the CDR3 is TGTGCCAGTAGTATTGAGCTAGCGGCCCAGTATTTGTACTTC. Its protein is CASSIELAAQYLYF.

The chain carries TRBV9 and TRBJ1-2; D is perhaps TRBD1 (6 bases). Germline assignment: CDR1 SGDLS and CDR2 YYNGEE. V was pared by 3 bases and J by 3 bases, with 18 bases between. The CDR3 totals 16 residues. The CDR3 spells CASSGDWGREDYGYTF. The DNA of the CDR3 is TGTGCCAGCAGCGGCGACTGGGGGCGCGAAGACTATGGCTACACCTTC.

The chain joins TRBV5-5 to TRBJ2-7; D not certain. CDR1 and CDR2 (germline): SGHKS, YYEKEE (reference sequence). V lost 0 bases, J lost 5 bases, and 12 bases lay in between. This CDR3 contains 14 residues. CDR3 amino acids: CASSLDGRLDEQYF. The CDR3 DNA sequence: TGTGCCAGCAGCTTGGACGGTCGTCTGGACGAGCAGTACTTC.

The chain carries TRBV2 and TRBJ2-2; 12 nucleotides match TRBD2. The V gene's germline CDR1 is SNHLY and CDR2 FYNNEI. CDR3 length: 14 residues. The J segment lost 4 bases and the V segment lost 7 bases, leaving 1 base of the junction unmatched. CDR3 loop: CASTTSGGTGELFF. The CDR3 DNA reads TGTGCCAGCACGACTAGCGGGGGCACCGGGGAGCTGTTTTTT.

The V and J genes are TRBV9 and TRBJ2-3; 7 nucleotides match TRBD2. In germline, CDR1 is SGDLS, CDR2 YYNGEE. Trimming took 0 bases from V and 0 from J; bases not matched to a gene: 4. This CDR3 region has 16 residues. The CDR3 is CASSVGASGSTDTQYF. The CDR3 nucleotides are TGTGCCAGCAGCGTAGGGGCTAGCGGTAGCACAGATACGCAGTATTTT.

This clone was found a few times. The chain combines TRBV12-5 with TRBJ1-1; 7 bases fit TRBD1. CDR3 length equals 11 residues. Germline lookup yields CDR1 LGHNT and CDR2 FRNRAP. Trimming took 6 bases from V and 10 from J; bases not matched to a gene: 5. The CDR3 nucleotides read TGTGCTAGTGGGAACGACAGGGTAGCTTTCTTT. It specifies CASGNDRVAFF.

V usage is TRBV6-5 and J usage is TRBJ2-7, with D tentatively TRBD2 (6 bases). The CDR3 consists of 14 residues. V lost 6 bases, J lost 1 base, and 13 bases lay in between. Looked up from germline, CDR1 is MNHEY and CDR2 is SVGAGI. The DNA of the CDR3 is TGTGCCAGCAGACCACTAGCAAATTCCTACGAGCAGTACTTC. Amino acids: CASRPLANSYEQYF.